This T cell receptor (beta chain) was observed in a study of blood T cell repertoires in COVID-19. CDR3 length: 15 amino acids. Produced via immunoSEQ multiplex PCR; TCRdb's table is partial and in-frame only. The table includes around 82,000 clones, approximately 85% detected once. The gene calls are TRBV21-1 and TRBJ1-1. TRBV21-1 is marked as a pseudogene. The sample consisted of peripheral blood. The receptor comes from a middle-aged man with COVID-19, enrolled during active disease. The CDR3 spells CASSKGSRRHTEAFF. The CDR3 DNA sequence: TGTGCCAGCAGCAAAGGAAGTCGGAGACACACTGAAGCTTTCTTT.